The 14 T cell receptor beta chains listed next were all sequenced from one sample in a study of blood T cell repertoires in COVID-19 (dated by TCRdb to the early 2020s). The library came from the immunoSEQ multiplex PCR assay. The table was pulled from immuneACCESS by TCRdb, which kept in-frame rearrangements only. Such tables lose some clones; where checked, under half of the loss comes from unresolved V genes, and the rest has no known cause. This sample comprises roughly 300,000 clones, about nine tenths of them detected only once. The ten top clones hold more than 9% of the sample. Specimen: PBMCs or T cells enriched from blood (not recorded which). The receptors stem from a woman younger than 30 who had recovered from COVID-19.

The CDR3 here is CASSITGGLQPQHF. In nucleotides, the CDR3 is TGTGCCAGCAGCATTACAGGGGGCCTTCAGCCCCAGCATTTT. The V gene is TRBV7-8, the J gene TRBJ1-5, with TRBD1 matching 9 bases. The ends lost 5 bases at V and 6 bases at J; junction bases unmatched: 5. The CDR3 is 14 amino acids. Germline V gives CDR1 SGHVS, CDR2 FQNEAQ.

The genes are TRBV5-8 and TRBJ2-7; TRBD1 aligns across 8 bases. With 4 bases clipped from V and 3 bases from J, the junction kept 6 bases outside the gene matches. Germline V gives CDR1 SGHTS, CDR2 YDEGEE. This CDR3 has 14 residues. CDR3 DNA sequence: TGTGCCAGCAGCAAAGGACAGGGAGGCTACGAGCAGTACTTC. It specifies CASSKGQGGYEQYF.

Turning to this clone: This specimen includes other DNA sequences encoding the same CDR3. This chain uses TRBV3-1 (or the pseudogene TRBV3-2) with TRBJ1-1; D perhaps matches TRBD1 (5 bases). Germline V CDR1 and CDR2: LGHDT, YNNKEL (reference sequence). V lost 1 base to trimming and J lost 4 bases, with 10 bases between them. The CDR3 covers 14 residues. The CDR3 here is CASSQAGVGTEAFF. CDR3 DNA: TGTGCCAGCAGCCAAGCGGGGGTAGGCACTGAAGCTTTCTTT.

This clone has only a few counts. V usage is TRBV28 and J usage is TRBJ1-3, with 8 bases matching TRBD1. This CDR3 spans 17 amino acids. Germline CDR1 reads MDHEN; CDR2 reads SYDVKM. Trimming removed 7 bases from V and 2 bases from J; junction bases left unmatched: 13. The CDR3 DNA is TGTGCCAGCATAGTGTCGGCAGGGGGCGATGCTGGAAACACCATATATTTT. It translates to CASIVSAGGDAGNTIYF. Supplemented by reference TRBV28 and TRBJ1-3, the full variable domain reads DVKVTQSSRYLVKRTGEKVFLECVQDMDHENMFWYRQDPGLGLRLIYFSYDVKMKEKGDIPEGYSVSREKKERFSLILESASTNQTSMYLCASIVSAGGDAGNTIYFGEGSWLTVV.

The chain links TRBV12-3 or TRBV12-4 to TRBJ1-6; D unresolved. The ends were cut back, 6 bases at V and 6 bases at J, with 6 bases in the middle. The CDR3 runs to 12 residues. The CDR3 region is CASRQVNSPLHF. CDR3 coding DNA: TGTGCCAGCAGGCAGGTTAATTCACCCCTCCACTTT.

CDR3 residues: CASSANRALNQPQHF. Written as DNA, the CDR3 is TGTGCCAGCAGTGCGAACAGGGCATTAAATCAGCCCCAGCATTTT. The chain is built from TRBV2 and TRBJ1-5; D is possibly TRBD1 (6 bases). Germline CDR1 and CDR2: SNHLY and FYNNEI. CDR3 length equals 15 residues. Trimming left V 4 bases short and J 4 bases short, with 14 bases between.

This rearrangement joins TRBV27 to TRBJ1-2; TRBD1 agrees at 9 bases. This CDR3 region has 14 residues. Germline-derived CDR1 and CDR2 are MNHEY and SMNVEV (reference sequence). Trimming removed 6 bases from V and 6 bases from J; junction bases left unmatched: 8. CDR3 amino acids: CASSPGQGNDGYTF. The CDR3 region has the DNA TGTGCCAGCAGCCCGGGACAGGGTAATGATGGCTACACCTTC.

At least ten counts were recorded for this clone. V gene TRBV4-1 combines with J gene TRBJ2-2, with 10 bases identical to TRBD2. Germline trimming cut 1 base from V and 6 bases from J; bases unmatched to any gene: 5. Per germline, CDR1 MGHRA and CDR2 YSYEKL. This CDR3 is 16 amino acids long. The CDR3 coding sequence is TGCGCCAGCAGCCAAGTGAAAGCGGGGGGGCCCGGGGAGCTGTTTTTT. Its protein is CASSQVKAGGPGELFF.

The chain combines TRBV6-5 with TRBJ1-3, with D possibly matching TRBD1 (6 bases). The V and J ends lost 7 bases and 2 bases respectively, with 12 bases between them. CDR3 length equals 14 residues. Germline lookup yields CDR1 MNHEY and CDR2 SVGAGI. In DNA form, the CDR3 reads TGTGCCAGCAAACCCGCAGGGGCTGGAAACACCATATATTTT. Translation: CASKPAGAGNTIYF.

The chain has TRBV7-8 and TRBJ1-5; 7 positions agree with TRBD1. CDR3 length equals 14 residues. CDR1 and CDR2 from the germline V gene are SGHVS and FQNEAQ. With 1 base clipped from V and 11 bases from J, the junction kept 8 bases outside the gene matches. This CDR3 reads CASSLGPGGWAQHF. The CDR3 bases are TGTGCCAGCAGCTTAGGCCCAGGGGGTTGGGCCCAGCATTTT.

This chain uses TRBV7-8 with TRBJ2-3, with D perhaps TRBD2 (6 bases). Trimming removed 1 base from V and 6 bases from J, with 11 bases in between. This CDR3 spans 14 amino acids. The germline V gene has CDR1 SGHVS and CDR2 FQNEAQ. The CDR3 nucleotides read TGTGCCAGCAGCTTAGTCGCGGGGCGGGATACGCAGTATTTT. Protein product: CASSLVAGRDTQYF.

V usage is TRBV5-1 and J usage is TRBJ1-1; D unclear. The CDR3 extends over 14 amino acids. Germline lookup yields CDR1 SGHRS and CDR2 YFSETQ. With 5 bases removed from V and 1 base from J, the gap between germline ends came to 12 bases. Written as DNA, the CDR3 is TGCGCCAGCAGTGAGCAGGTAGGGAACACTGAAGCTTTCTTT. This gives the protein CASSEQVGNTEAFF.

The chain joins TRBV28 to TRBJ2-3; 7 bases agree with TRBD1. Germline CDR1 MDHEN, CDR2 SYDVKM. V was clipped by 2 bases and J by 2 bases; unmatched bases: 10. The CDR3 is 17 residues long. The CDR3 here is CASSLPRAGGDTDTQYF. CDR3 sequence (DNA): TGTGCCAGCAGTTTACCCCGCGCAGGGGGTGACACAGATACGCAGTATTTT.

This sequence joins TRBV2 and TRBJ1-1, with D possibly being TRBD1 (5 bases). The V gene lost 6 bases and the J gene lost 1 base, with 12 bases spanning the gap. The CDR3 is 14 residues long. Germline CDR1 and CDR2: SNHLY and FYNNEI. CDR3 sequence reads: CASSWTSANTEAFF. CDR3 nucleotides: TGTGCCAGCAGCTGGACATCCGCGAACACTGAAGCTTTCTTT.